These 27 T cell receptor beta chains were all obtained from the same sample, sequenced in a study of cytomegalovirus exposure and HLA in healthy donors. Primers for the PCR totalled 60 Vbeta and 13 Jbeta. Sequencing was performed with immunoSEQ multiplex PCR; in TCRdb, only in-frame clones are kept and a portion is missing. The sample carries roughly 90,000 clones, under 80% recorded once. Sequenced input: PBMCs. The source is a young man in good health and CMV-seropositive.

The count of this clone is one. The CDR3 nucleotides are TGTGCCAGCAGCTTAGTCGGGCAGGGGTTTGTGGAGCAGTACTTC. As protein: CASSLVGQGFVEQYF. The chain employs TRBV11-2 and TRBJ2-7; D may be TRBD1 (6 bases). The length of the CDR3 is 15 residues. Germline V CDR1 and CDR2: SGHAT, FQNNGV. The V end was cut by 1 base, the J end by 7 bases, with 17 bases between.

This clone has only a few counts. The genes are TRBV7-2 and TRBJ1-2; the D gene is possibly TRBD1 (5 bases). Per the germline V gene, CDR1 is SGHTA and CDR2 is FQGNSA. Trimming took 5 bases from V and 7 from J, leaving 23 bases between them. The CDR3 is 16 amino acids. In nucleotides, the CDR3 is TGTGCCAGCAGCCCTCACAGTGGGGGTCGGGAGGGTGGCTACACCTTC. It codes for CASSPHSGGREGGYTF.

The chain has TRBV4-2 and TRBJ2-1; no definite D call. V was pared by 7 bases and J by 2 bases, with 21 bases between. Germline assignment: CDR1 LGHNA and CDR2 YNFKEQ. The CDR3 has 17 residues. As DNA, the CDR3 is TGTGCCAGCACCATCTTGGGTGTCCGGGTCCCCTACAATGAGCAGTTCTTC. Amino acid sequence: CASTILGVRVPYNEQFF.

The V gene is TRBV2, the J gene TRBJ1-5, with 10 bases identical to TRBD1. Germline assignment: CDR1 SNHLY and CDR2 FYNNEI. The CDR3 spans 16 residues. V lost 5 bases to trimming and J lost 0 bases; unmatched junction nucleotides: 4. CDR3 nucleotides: TGTGCCAGCAGTAAGGGACAGGGGAATAGCAATCAGCCCCAGCATTTT. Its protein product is CASSKGQGNSNQPQHF.

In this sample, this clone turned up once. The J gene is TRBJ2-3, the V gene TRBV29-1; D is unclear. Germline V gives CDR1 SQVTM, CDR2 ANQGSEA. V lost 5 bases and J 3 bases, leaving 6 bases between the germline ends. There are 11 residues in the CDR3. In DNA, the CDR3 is TGCAGCGTTCAACTTACAGATACGCAGTATTTT. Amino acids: CSVQLTDTQYF.

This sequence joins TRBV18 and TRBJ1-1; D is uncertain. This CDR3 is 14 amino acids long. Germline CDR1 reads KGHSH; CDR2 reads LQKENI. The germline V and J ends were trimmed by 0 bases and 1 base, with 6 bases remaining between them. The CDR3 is CASSPPPGNTEAFF. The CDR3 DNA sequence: TGTGCCAGCTCACCACCCCCAGGGAACACTGAAGCTTTCTTT. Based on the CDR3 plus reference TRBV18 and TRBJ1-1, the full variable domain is NAGVMQNPRHLVRRRGQEARLRCSPMKGHSHVYWYRQLPEEGLKFMVYLQKENIIDESGMPKERFSAEFPKEGPSILRIQQVVRGDSAAYFCASSPPPGNTEAFFGQGTRLTVV.

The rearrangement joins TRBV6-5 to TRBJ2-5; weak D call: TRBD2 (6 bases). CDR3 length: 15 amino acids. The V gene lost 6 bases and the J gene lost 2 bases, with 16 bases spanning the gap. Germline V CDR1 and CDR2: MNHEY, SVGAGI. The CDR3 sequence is CASRSLSGRQETQYF. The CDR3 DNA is TGTGCCAGCAGATCCCTTAGCGGAAGACAAGAGACCCAGTACTTC.

The CDR3 region has the DNA TGTGCCAGCAGCGTAGGAGGCGGGAGGGTCGGCGAGCAGTACTTC. This sequence encodes CASSVGGGRVGEQYF. The chain is built from TRBV9 and TRBJ2-7, with 9 bases that match TRBD2. After removal of 0 bases from V and 6 bases from J, the junction contained 7 bases not matched to a gene. Germline V CDR1 and CDR2: SGDLS, YYNGEE. This CDR3 contains 15 residues.

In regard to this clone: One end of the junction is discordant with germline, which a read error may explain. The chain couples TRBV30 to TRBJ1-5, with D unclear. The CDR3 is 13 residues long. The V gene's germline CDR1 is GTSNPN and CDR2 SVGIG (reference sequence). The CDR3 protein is CAWSVRGNQPQNF. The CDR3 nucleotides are TGTGCCTGGAGTGTACGGGGAAATCAGCCCCAGAATTTT.

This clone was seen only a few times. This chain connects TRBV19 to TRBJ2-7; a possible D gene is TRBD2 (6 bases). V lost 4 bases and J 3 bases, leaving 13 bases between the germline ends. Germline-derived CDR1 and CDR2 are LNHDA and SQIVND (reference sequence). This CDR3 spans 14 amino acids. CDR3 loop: CASSTGSGYYEQYF. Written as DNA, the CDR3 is TGTGCCAGTAGTACGGGTAGCGGCTACTACGAGCAGTACTTC.

This CDR3 reads CAWVRSYEQYF. DNA for the CDR3: TGTGCCTGGGTGAGGTCCTACGAGCAGTACTTC. The V call is TRBV30, the J call TRBJ2-7; no clear D gene. Looked up from germline, CDR1 is GTSNPN and CDR2 is SVGIG (reference sequence). Trimming cost V 5 bases and J 1 base, with 6 bases left between them. This CDR3 spans 11 amino acids.

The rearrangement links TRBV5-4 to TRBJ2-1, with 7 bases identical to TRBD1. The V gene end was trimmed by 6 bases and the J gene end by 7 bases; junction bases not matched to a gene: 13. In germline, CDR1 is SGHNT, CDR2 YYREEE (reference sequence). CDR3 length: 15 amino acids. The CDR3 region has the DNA TGTGCCAGCACCTCGACAGGGCCGACAGGGAATGAGCAGTTCTTC. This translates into CASTSTGPTGNEQFF.

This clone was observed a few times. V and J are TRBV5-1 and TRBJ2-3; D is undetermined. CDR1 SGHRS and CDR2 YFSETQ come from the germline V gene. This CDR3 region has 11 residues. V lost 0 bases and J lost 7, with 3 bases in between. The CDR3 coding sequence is TGCGCCAGCAGCTTGGCTTATACGCAGTATTTT. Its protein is CASSLAYTQYF.

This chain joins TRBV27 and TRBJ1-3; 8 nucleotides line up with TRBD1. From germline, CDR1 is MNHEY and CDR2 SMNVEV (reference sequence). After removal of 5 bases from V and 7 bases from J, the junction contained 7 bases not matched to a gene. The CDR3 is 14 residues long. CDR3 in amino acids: CASSARQGTNTIYF. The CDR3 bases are TGTGCCAGCAGTGCTCGACAGGGGACGAACACCATATATTTT.

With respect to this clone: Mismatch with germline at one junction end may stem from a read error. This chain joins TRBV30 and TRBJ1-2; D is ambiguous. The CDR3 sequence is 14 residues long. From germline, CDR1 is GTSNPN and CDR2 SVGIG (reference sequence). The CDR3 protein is CAWSQERTLDGYPF. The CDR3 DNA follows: TGTGCCTGGAGTCAGGAGCGGACTCTGGATGGCTACCCCTTC. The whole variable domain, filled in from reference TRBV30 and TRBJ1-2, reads SQTIHQWPATLVQPVGSPLSLECTVEGTSNPNLYWYRQAAGRGLQLLFYSVGIGQISSEVPQNLSASRPQDRQFILSSKKLLLSDSGFYLCAWSQERTLDGYPFGSGTRLTVV.

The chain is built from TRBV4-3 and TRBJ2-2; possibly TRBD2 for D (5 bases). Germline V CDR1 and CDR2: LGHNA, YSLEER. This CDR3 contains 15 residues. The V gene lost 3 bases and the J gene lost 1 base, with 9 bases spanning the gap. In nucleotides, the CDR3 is TGCGCCAGCAGCCAGTACCGGGGGAACACCGGGGAGCTGTTTTTT. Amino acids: CASSQYRGNTGELFF.

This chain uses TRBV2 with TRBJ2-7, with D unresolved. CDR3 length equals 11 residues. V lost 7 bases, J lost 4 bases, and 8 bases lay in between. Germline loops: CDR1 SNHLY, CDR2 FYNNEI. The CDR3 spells CASIAGYEQYF. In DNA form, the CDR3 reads TGTGCCAGCATAGCTGGATACGAGCAGTACTTC. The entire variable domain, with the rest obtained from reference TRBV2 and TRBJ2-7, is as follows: EPEVTQTPSHQVTQMGQEVILRCVPISNHLYFYWYRQILGQKVEFLVSFYNNEISEKSEIFDDQFSVERPDGSNFTLKIRSTKLEDSAMYFCASIAGYEQYFGPGTRLTVT.

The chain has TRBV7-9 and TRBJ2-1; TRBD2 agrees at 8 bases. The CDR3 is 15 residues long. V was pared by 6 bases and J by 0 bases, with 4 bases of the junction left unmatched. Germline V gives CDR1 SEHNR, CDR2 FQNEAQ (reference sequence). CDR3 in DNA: TGTGCCAGCAGTATAGCGGGGAGCTCCTACAATGAGCAGTTCTTC. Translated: CASSIAGSSYNEQFF.

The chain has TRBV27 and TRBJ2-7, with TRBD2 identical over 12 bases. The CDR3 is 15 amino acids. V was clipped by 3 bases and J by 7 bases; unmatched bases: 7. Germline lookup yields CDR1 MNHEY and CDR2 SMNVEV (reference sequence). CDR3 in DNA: TGTGCCAGCAGTTTGTCGACTAGCGGGAGCGTAGAGCAGTACTTC. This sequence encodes CASSLSTSGSVEQYF.

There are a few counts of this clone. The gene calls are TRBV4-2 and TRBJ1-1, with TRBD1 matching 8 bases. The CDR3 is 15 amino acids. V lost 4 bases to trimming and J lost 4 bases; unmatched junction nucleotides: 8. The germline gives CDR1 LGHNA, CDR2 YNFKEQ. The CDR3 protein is CASSPQQGEITEAFF. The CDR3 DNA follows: TGTGCCAGCAGCCCCCAACAGGGGGAGATCACTGAAGCTTTCTTT.

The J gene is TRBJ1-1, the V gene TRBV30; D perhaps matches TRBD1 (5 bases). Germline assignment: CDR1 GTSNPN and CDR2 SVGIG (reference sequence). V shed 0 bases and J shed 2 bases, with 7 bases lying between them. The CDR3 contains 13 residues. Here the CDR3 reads CAWSVDSNTEAFF. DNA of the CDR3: TGTGCCTGGAGTGTAGACAGCAACACTGAAGCTTTCTTT. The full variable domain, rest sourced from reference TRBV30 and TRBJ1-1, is SQTIHQWPATLVQPVGSPLSLECTVEGTSNPNLYWYRQAAGRGLQLLFYSVGIGQISSEVPQNLSASRPQDRQFILSSKKLLLSDSGFYLCAWSVDSNTEAFFGQGTRLTVV.

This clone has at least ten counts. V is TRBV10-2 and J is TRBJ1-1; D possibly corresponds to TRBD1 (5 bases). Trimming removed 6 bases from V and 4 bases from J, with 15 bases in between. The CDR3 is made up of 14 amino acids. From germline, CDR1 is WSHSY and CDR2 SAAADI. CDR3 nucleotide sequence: TGCGCCAGCAGCGGGCCGGGCGGGGGCACTGAAGCTTTCTTT. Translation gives CASSGPGGGTEAFF.

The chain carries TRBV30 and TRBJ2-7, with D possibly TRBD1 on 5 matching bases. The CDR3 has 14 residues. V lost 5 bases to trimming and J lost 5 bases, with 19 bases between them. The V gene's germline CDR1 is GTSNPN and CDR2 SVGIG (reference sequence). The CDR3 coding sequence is TGTGCCTGGCCCATAAACAGGTCAGGGAACGAGCAGTACTTC. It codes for CAWPINRSGNEQYF. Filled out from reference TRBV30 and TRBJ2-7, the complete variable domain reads SQTIHQWPATLVQPVGSPLSLECTVEGTSNPNLYWYRQAAGRGLQLLFYSVGIGQISSEVPQNLSASRPQDRQFILSSKKLLLSDSGFYLCAWPINRSGNEQYFGPGTRLTVT.

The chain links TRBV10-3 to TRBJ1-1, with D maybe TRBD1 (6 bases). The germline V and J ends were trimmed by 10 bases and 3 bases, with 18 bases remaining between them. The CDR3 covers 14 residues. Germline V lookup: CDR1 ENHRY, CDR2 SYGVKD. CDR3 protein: CATRRGGQDTEAFF. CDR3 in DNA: TGTGCCACCCGCCGGGGGGGGCAGGACACTGAAGCTTTCTTT.

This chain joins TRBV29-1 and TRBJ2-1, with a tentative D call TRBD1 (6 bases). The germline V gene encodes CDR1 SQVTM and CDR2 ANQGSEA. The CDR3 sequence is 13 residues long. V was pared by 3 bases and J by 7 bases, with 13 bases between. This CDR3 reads CSVDPDSLNEQFF. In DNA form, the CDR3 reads TGCAGCGTTGACCCGGACAGCCTAAATGAGCAGTTCTTC.

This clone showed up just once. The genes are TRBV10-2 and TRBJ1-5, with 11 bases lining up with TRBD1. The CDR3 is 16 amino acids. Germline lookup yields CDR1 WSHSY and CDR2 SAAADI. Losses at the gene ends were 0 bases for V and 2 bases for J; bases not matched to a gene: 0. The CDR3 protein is CASSESGQGGNQPQHF. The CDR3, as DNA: TGCGCCAGCAGTGAGTCGGGACAGGGGGGCAATCAGCCCCAGCATTTT.

The CDR3 DNA reads TGTGCCAGCAGCCAAGATAGTTTCAGGGCCACGGGGAACACTGAAGCTTTCTTT. It translates to CASSQDSFRATGNTEAFF. The chain carries TRBV4-2 and TRBJ1-1, with D maybe TRBD1 (5 bases). The germline CDR1 and CDR2 sequences are LGHNA and YNFKEQ. This CDR3 region has 18 residues. The V end was cut by 0 bases, the J end by 1 base, with 18 bases between.